A single sample gave rise to the 31 T cell receptor beta chains below, sequenced in a study of identical twins. Each CDR3 protein gets one entry after TCRdb re-called the 5' RACE reads with MiXCR. The repertoire consists of approximately 230,000 distinct CDR3 sequences, with about 6.7% occurring once and the leading ten covering 13% to 15%. This sample was also put to use in a study of T cells expressing NK-cell markers.

The sequenced sample consisted of CD8+ T cells sorted from blood. These receptors were collected from a woman under 30 in good health.

This clonotype has just a few counts. J is TRBJ2-1 and V is TRBV3-1; D not resolved. Germline assignment: CDR1 LGHDT and CDR2 YNNKEL (reference sequence). This CDR3 has 12 amino acids. Deletions cut 5 bases from V and 10 bases from J, with 12 bases between. This chain's CDR3 is CASSCRRLEQFF. The CDR3 coding sequence is TGTGCCAGCAGCTGTAGGCGACTGGAGCAGTTCTTC.

This clonotype was detected only a few times. This chain connects TRBV5-6 to TRBJ2-2; D is perhaps TRBD2 (6 bases). Deletions cut 3 bases from V and 5 bases from J, with 11 bases between. The CDR3 contains 14 residues. Germline V CDR1 and CDR2: SGHDT, YYEEEE. CDR3 loop: CASSWGTGTGELFF. The CDR3 nucleotides read TGTGCCAGCAGCTGGGGGACTGGTACCGGGGAGCTGTTTTTT.

This clonotype was seen many times. This chain connects TRBV20-1 to TRBJ2-6; D uncertain. CDR1 is DFQATT and CDR2 is SNEGSKA in the germline V gene (reference sequence). The ends were cut back, 0 bases at V and 0 bases at J, with 9 bases in the middle. This CDR3 has 16 amino acids. The DNA for the CDR3 is TGCAGTGCTAGAGATTGGTCTTCCTCTGGGGCCAACGTCCTGACTTTC. Translated, it gives CSARDWSSSGANVLTF.

This clonotype occurred a few times. This rearrangement joins TRBV5-5 to TRBJ2-3; 7 nucleotides match TRBD2. The V gene end was trimmed by 4 bases and the J gene end by 0 bases; junction bases not matched to a gene: 8. Germline V gene lookup returns CDR1 SGHKS and CDR2 YYEKEE (reference sequence). CDR3 length: 16 amino acids. As DNA, the CDR3 is TGTGCCAGCAGCCCAAGACTAGCCCTGAGCACAGATACGCAGTATTTT. Protein sequence: CASSPRLALSTDTQYF. The complete variable domain, with remaining parts taken from reference TRBV5-5 and TRBJ2-3, reads DAGVTQSPTHLIKTRGQQVTLRCSPISGHKSVSWYQQVLGQGPQFIFQYYEKEERGRGNFPDRFSARQFPNYSSELNVNALLLGDSALYLCASSPRLALSTDTQYFGPGTRLTVL.

This clonotype occurred a few times. The rearrangement joins TRBV7-9 to TRBJ2-5; TRBD2 aligns across 7 bases. This CDR3 is built from 15 residues. Germline V CDR1 and CDR2: SEHNR, FQNEAQ (reference sequence). V lost 5 bases and J lost 2; bases outside the gene matches: 8. The CDR3 protein is CASSDPGGGQETQYF. CDR3 DNA: TGTGCCAGCAGCGACCCCGGCGGGGGTCAAGAGACCCAGTACTTC.

This clonotype was seen a few times. The CDR3 sequence: CASGRGSYEQYF. In DNA, the CDR3 is TGTGCCAGCGGCAGGGGTTCCTACGAGCAGTACTTC. The V gene is TRBV5-6, the J gene TRBJ2-7; D might be TRBD1 (6 bases). The CDR3 runs to 12 residues. The germline V gene encodes CDR1 SGHDT and CDR2 YYEEEE. V lost 7 bases, J lost 1 base, and 9 bases lay in between.

This clonotype was detected ten times or more. V usage is TRBV20-1 and J usage is TRBJ1-2; D unresolved. The CDR3 loop spans 12 amino acids. Looked up from germline, CDR1 is DFQATT and CDR2 is SNEGSKA (reference sequence). V lost 0 bases, J lost 0 bases, and 2 bases lay in between. The CDR3 region is CSARDPNYGYTF. The CDR3 nucleotides read TGCAGTGCTAGAGATCCTAACTATGGCTACACCTTC.

This clonotype was counted a few times. This rearrangement joins TRBV9 to TRBJ2-1, with TRBD2 matching 7 bases. CDR1 is SGDLS, CDR2 YYNGEE, per germline. CDR3 size: 14 residues. With 2 bases clipped from V and 6 bases from J, the junction kept 5 bases outside the gene matches. The CDR3 region is CASSVGASGNEQFF. The CDR3 nucleotides read TGTGCCAGCAGCGTCGGGGCTAGCGGCAATGAGCAGTTCTTC.

This clonotype was detected a few times. This chain joins TRBV20-1 and TRBJ2-1; D may be TRBD2 (5 bases). The CDR3 totals 15 residues. Germline V gene lookup returns CDR1 DFQATT and CDR2 SNEGSKA (reference sequence). V shed 4 bases and J shed 6 bases, with 19 bases lying between them. CDR3 bases: TGCAGTGCTACGGGCCCGGCATATGGGAGCAATGAGCAGTTCTTC. Residues: CSATGPAYGSNEQFF.

The genes are TRBV6-2 or TRBV6-3 and TRBJ2-6; D remains unclear. Germline lookup yields CDR1 MNHEY and CDR2 SVGEGT. This CDR3 has 18 amino acids. V lost 2 bases and J 2 bases, leaving 16 bases between the germline ends. The chain's CDR3 is CASSYRIAGIPGANVLTF. The CDR3 coding sequence is TGTGCCAGCAGTTACCGTATAGCTGGCATTCCTGGGGCCAACGTCCTGACTTTC.

At least ten counts were recorded for this clonotype. The chain has TRBV6-5 and TRBJ2-2; D is undetermined. CDR1 is MNHEY and CDR2 is SVGAGI in the germline V gene. The CDR3 contains 14 residues. Trimming removed 0 bases from V and 10 bases from J, with 12 bases in between. This CDR3 reads CASSYSSGGAELFF. As DNA, the CDR3 is TGTGCCAGCAGTTACTCATCAGGTGGTGCGGAGCTGTTTTTT.

This clonotype has ten or more counts. The chain recombines TRBV10-1 with TRBJ2-7; a possible D gene is TRBD2 (5 bases). V was trimmed by 0 bases and J by 6 bases, leaving 12 bases between them. Germline V gene sequence: CDR1 WNHNN, CDR2 SYGVQD (reference sequence). This CDR3 has 14 residues. The CDR3 DNA sequence: TGCGCCAGCAGTGAGTCGGTACGGGAATCCGAGCAGTACTTC. It codes for CASSESVRESEQYF.

The sample holds a few counts of this clonotype. The chain couples TRBV7-8 to TRBJ2-1; either TRBD1 or TRBD2 may supply D (5 bases each). The V end was cut by 0 bases, the J end by 7 bases, with 16 bases between. CDR1 is SGHVS and CDR2 is FQNEAQ in the germline V gene. The CDR3 contains 16 residues. The CDR3 nucleotides are TGTGCCAGCAGCTTAGCGTGGGACCCCACGGCAAATGAGCAGTTCTTC. It codes for CASSLAWDPTANEQFF.

The sample holds many counts of this clonotype. This chain uses TRBV7-9 with TRBJ1-2; tentatively, D is TRBD1 (5 bases). Germline-derived CDR1 and CDR2 are SEHNR and FQNEAQ (reference sequence). V lost 5 bases and J lost 2, with 18 bases in between. The CDR3 is made up of 16 amino acids. The CDR3 coding sequence is TGTGCCAGCAGCGTGGAAGACAGCCGCTCCAACTATGGCTACACCTTC. It yields the protein CASSVEDSRSNYGYTF. The full variable domain, rest sourced from reference TRBV7-9 and TRBJ1-2, is DTGVSQNPRHKITKRGQNVTFRCDPISEHNRLYWYRQTLGQGPEFLTYFQNEAQLEKSRLLSDRFSAERPKGSFSTLEIQRTEQGDSAMYLCASSVEDSRSNYGYTFGSGTRLTVV.

This clonotype was detected a few times. V is TRBV19 and J is TRBJ1-2, with no clear D. Germline V gene sequence: CDR1 LNHDA, CDR2 SQIVND (reference sequence). The CDR3 length is 10 residues. V gave up 3 bases and J gave up 12 bases, with 8 bases separating them. Here the CDR3 DNA reads TGTGCCAGTAGTATGGTGGAGCACACCTTC. It specifies CASSMVEHTF.

This clonotype was found many times. This chain uses TRBV13 with TRBJ1-2; TRBD1 is a possible D gene (6 bases). The CDR3 contains 13 residues. Trimming left V 5 bases short and J 2 bases short, with 9 bases between. From germline, CDR1 is PRHDT and CDR2 FYEKMQ (reference sequence). CDR3 DNA sequence: TGTGCCAGCAGCCCCGGACAGAACTATGGCTACACCTTC. It specifies CASSPGQNYGYTF.

There are a few counts of this clonotype. The rearrangement joins TRBV7-8 to TRBJ1-1; a weak D match, TRBD1 (5 bases). The V and J ends lost 6 bases and 1 base respectively, with 9 bases between them. Germline assignment: CDR1 SGHVS and CDR2 FQNEAQ. The CDR3 is made up of 13 amino acids. The chain's CDR3 is CASRGRENTEAFF. CDR3 nucleotides: TGTGCCAGCAGGGGCAGGGAGAACACTGAAGCTTTCTTT.

This clonotype appeared a few times. This chain connects TRBV13 to TRBJ1-5, with unresolved D. Germline CDR1 PRHDT, CDR2 FYEKMQ (reference sequence). Between the trimmed V and J ends, which lost 4 bases and 7 bases, there was a span of 11 bases. CDR3 size: 13 residues. The CDR3 DNA reads TGTGCCAGCAGCTATGGACGTGGGCAGCCCCAGCATTTT. This gives the protein CASSYGRGQPQHF.

V gene TRBV2 combines with J gene TRBJ2-5; no clear D. CDR3 length: 13 amino acids. V lost 3 bases and J 5 bases, leaving 10 bases between the germline ends. CDR1 and CDR2 from the germline V gene are SNHLY and FYNNEI. CDR3 region: CASSEQAKETQYF. The CDR3 region has the DNA TGTGCCAGCAGTGAGCAGGCGAAGGAGACCCAGTACTTC.

This clonotype was counted ten times or more. The chain links TRBV27 to TRBJ2-1; D is ambiguous. There are 14 residues in the CDR3. Germline V gene lookup returns CDR1 MNHEY and CDR2 SMNVEV (reference sequence). Trimming left V 3 bases short and J 5 bases short, with 11 bases between. The CDR3 DNA reads as TGTGCCAGCAGTTTCCAGGAGTATGACAATGAGCAGTTCTTC. Translation: CASSFQEYDNEQFF.

This clonotype was detected ten times or more. V usage is TRBV9 and J usage is TRBJ1-1; no clear D. V dropped 4 bases and J dropped 6 bases, with 19 bases sitting between them. Germline V gene lookup returns CDR1 SGDLS and CDR2 YYNGEE. The length of the CDR3 is 15 residues. CDR3 DNA: TGTGCCAGCAGCCTCAAGGGCCTCCTGGAGTCTGAAGCTTTCTTT. Translated, it gives CASSLKGLLESEAFF.

This clonotype was seen repeatedly, ten times or more. The V gene is TRBV7-9, the J gene TRBJ2-7, with 7 bases aligning to TRBD2. V shed 5 bases and J 2 bases; nucleotides not matched to a gene: 9. Germline CDR1 reads SEHNR; CDR2 reads FQNEAQ (reference sequence). The CDR3 is 15 amino acids. The CDR3 nucleotides are TGTGCCAGCAGCCATACCGGGACTAAACCCTACGAGCAGTACTTC. Its translation is CASSHTGTKPYEQYF.

This clonotype showed up many times. V is TRBV6-6 and J is TRBJ1-1; D remains unclear. The CDR3 covers 11 residues. Trimming took 4 bases from V and 7 from J, leaving 7 bases between them. Germline V gene lookup returns CDR1 MNHNY and CDR2 SVGAGI (reference sequence). CDR3 coding DNA: TGTGCCAGCAGTTCCACAGTTGAAGCTTTCTTT. The encoded protein is CASSSTVEAFF.

This clonotype has more than one count but fewer than ten. The DNA for the CDR3 is TGTGCCATCTCCCTCTACCGGGGGGCCAACGTCCTGACTTTC. Encoded protein: CAISLYRGANVLTF. The V and J genes are TRBV12-3 or TRBV12-4 and TRBJ2-6; D call uncertain. The CDR3 runs to 14 residues. V lost 10 bases, J lost 4 bases, and 14 bases lay in between.

The chain has TRBV20-1 and TRBJ1-5; D gene ambiguous. The CDR3 extends over 13 amino acids. Trimming took 5 bases from V and 4 from J, leaving 12 bases between them. The germline V gene has CDR1 DFQATT and CDR2 SNEGSKA (reference sequence). The CDR3 here is CSAAQARNQPQHF. The CDR3 DNA reads TGCAGTGCTGCCCAGGCCCGGAATCAGCCCCAGCATTTT.

This clonotype was seen a handful of times. The genes are TRBV27 and TRBJ2-1; no firm D call. The germline V gene encodes CDR1 MNHEY and CDR2 SMNVEV (reference sequence). Trimming stripped 6 bases from V and 3 bases from J, with 12 bases between. The CDR3 contains 14 residues. CDR3 residues: CASSPILSYNEQFF. DNA for the CDR3: TGTGCCAGCAGCCCAATTCTGAGCTACAATGAGCAGTTCTTC.

Many counts were recorded for this clonotype. The germline gene is not matched at one end of the junction; a read error may be the cause. This chain connects TRBV5-1 to TRBJ1-1; D uncertain. The CDR3 covers 12 residues. CDR1 is SGHRS and CDR2 is YFSETQ in the germline V gene. In DNA, the CDR3 is TGTGCCAGCAGCTTAGCGAACACTGAAGCTTTCTTT. Its protein product is CASSLANTEAFF. The full variable domain, rest sourced from reference TRBV5-1 and TRBJ1-1, is KAGVTQTPRYLIKTRGQQVTLSCSPISGHRSVSWYQQTPGQGLQFLFEYFSETQRNKGNFPGRFSGRQFSNSRSEMNVSTLELGDSALYLCASSLANTEAFFGQGTRLTVV.

The chain employs TRBV7-2 and TRBJ2-7; 9 nucleotides match TRBD2. CDR1 and CDR2 from the germline V gene are SGHTA and FQGNSA. V was pared by 3 bases and J by 6 bases, with 6 bases of the junction left unmatched. The CDR3 covers 14 residues. The CDR3 nucleotides read TGTGCCAGCAGCTTCGGAGCGGGAGGAGCCGAGCAGTACTTC. This gives the protein CASSFGAGGAEQYF.

This clonotype showed up many times. The chain carries TRBV20-1 and TRBJ1-5; 10 positions agree with TRBD1. Germline V gene lookup returns CDR1 DFQATT and CDR2 SNEGSKA (reference sequence). The V segment lost 0 bases and the J segment 5 bases; nucleotides outside the gene matches: 1. The CDR3 loop spans 14 amino acids. The CDR3 region has the DNA TGCAGTGCTAGAGAGGACAGGGGGTATCAGCCCCAGCATTTT. It encodes CSAREDRGYQPQHF.

This clonotype was detected many times. The V call is TRBV6-5, the J call TRBJ2-3; D unclear. V lost 2 bases and J lost 2, with 11 bases in between. CDR3 size: 15 residues. Germline V lookup: CDR1 MNHEY, CDR2 SVGAGI. In DNA, the CDR3 is TGTGCCAGCAGTTACGGCGGTAGATTCACAGATACGCAGTATTTT. It specifies CASSYGGRFTDTQYF.

This clonotype was found a few times. This sequence joins TRBV24-1 and TRBJ2-1; D is possibly TRBD2 (6 bases). With 12 bases removed from V and 5 bases from J, the gap between germline ends came to 16 bases. This CDR3 region has 13 residues. CDR1 is KGHDR and CDR2 is SFDVKD in the germline V gene. The CDR3 DNA reads as TGTGCCTCCCAAGGCGGGACCCACAATGAGCAGTTCTTC. Translating gives CASQGGTHNEQFF.